Each of the 31 T cell receptor beta chains below was sequenced from the same sample in a study of CD8+ T cells in alopecia areata (dated by TCRdb to the late 2010s). The library was made by the immunoSEQ multiplex PCR assay. For TCR sequencing, RNA was extracted from every sample and reverse transcribed into cDNA to serve as template. In its TCRdb copy, this immuneACCESS table keeps in-frame sequences only and misses some clones. Where compared with another copy, unresolved V genes explain less than half of these, and the others have no known cause. This sample comprises some 150,000 clones, less than 75% of them detected only once. In total, the top ten clones hold 36% of the sample. Sequencing used CD8+ T cells sorted from blood. These receptor sequences come from a human donor in good health.

This clone came up many times. The CDR3 bases are TGTGCCAGCAGTCCGCCGGAGGGGTTGAACACTGAAGCTTTCTTT. It specifies CASSPPEGLNTEAFF. The rearrangement uses TRBV28 and TRBJ1-1; tentative D call: TRBD1 (5 bases). The CDR3 loop spans 15 amino acids. V was shortened by 5 bases and J by 0 bases, with 13 bases between the two germline ends. The V gene's germline CDR1 is MDHEN and CDR2 SYDVKM.

J is TRBJ2-5 and V is TRBV5-4; 7 bases are shared with TRBD2. CDR3 size: 16 residues. Trimming took 4 bases from V and 7 from J; bases not matched to a gene: 16. Germline lookup yields CDR1 SGHNT and CDR2 YYREEE (reference sequence). Here the CDR3 reads CASSRPPWEGLGTQYF. DNA for the CDR3: TGTGCCAGCAGCCGGCCGCCGTGGGAGGGCCTGGGGACCCAGTACTTC.

This chain connects TRBV9 to TRBJ2-7; D gene ambiguous. Germline V lookup: CDR1 SGDLS, CDR2 YYNGEE. V was clipped by 0 bases and J by 3 bases, with 10 bases between them. This CDR3 is 14 amino acids long. CDR3 bases: TGTGCCAGCAGCGTAGCGGGCAGTGGCTACGAGCAGTACTTC. It specifies CASSVAGSGYEQYF.

This clone was recorded a few times. The CDR3 region has the DNA TGTGCCAGCCGGACAGGGGGCGGCTCCTACGAGCAGTACTTC. It encodes CASRTGGGSYEQYF. The chain employs TRBV27 and TRBJ2-7; 11 nucleotides agree with TRBD1. The trim removed 8 bases at V and 0 bases at J, leaving 3 bases unmatched. The CDR3 sequence is 14 residues long. The germline gives CDR1 MNHEY, CDR2 SMNVEV (reference sequence).

V gene TRBV7-6 combines with J gene TRBJ2-7; a weak D match, TRBD2 (6 bases). From germline, CDR1 is SGHVS and CDR2 FNYEAQ. The CDR3 contains 12 residues. V was clipped by 5 bases and J by 6 bases, with 11 bases between them. CDR3 DNA sequence: TGTGCCAGCAGCCATTTCGGGGGCGAGCAGTACTTC. Encoded protein: CASSHFGGEQYF.

The chain links TRBV4-1 to TRBJ2-7; 8 positions match TRBD1. V lost 0 bases, J lost 2 bases, and 9 bases stayed unmatched. The CDR3 sequence is 17 residues long. The germline CDR1 and CDR2 sequences are MGHRA and YSYEKL. The chain's CDR3 is CASSQDPRTGIPYEQYF. The CDR3 nucleotides read TGCGCCAGCAGCCAAGATCCCCGGACAGGGATCCCCTACGAGCAGTACTTC.

V is TRBV9 and J is TRBJ2-6; the D is unclear. With 3 bases removed from V and 0 bases from J, the gap between germline ends came to 4 bases. Germline V lookup: CDR1 SGDLS, CDR2 YYNGEE. The CDR3 sequence is 14 residues long. The CDR3 DNA follows: TGTGCCAGCAGCGCCGGCTCTGGGGCCAACGTCCTGACTTTC. This gives the protein CASSAGSGANVLTF. Based on the CDR3 plus reference TRBV9 and TRBJ2-6, the full variable domain is DSGVTQTPKHLITATGQRVTLRCSPRSGDLSVYWYQQSLDQGLQFLIQYYNGEERAKGNILERFSAQQFPDLHSELNLSSLELGDSALYFCASSAGSGANVLTFGAGSRLTVL.

This clone occurred once. The chain employs TRBV7-8 and TRBJ2-5; D is undetermined. The V gene lost 2 bases and the J gene lost 3 bases, with 16 bases spanning the gap. The germline gives CDR1 SGHVS, CDR2 FQNEAQ. CDR3 length: 16 amino acids. The CDR3 protein is CASSLQGMLPEETQYF. The CDR3 DNA follows: TGTGCCAGCAGCTTACAAGGGATGCTCCCGGAAGAGACCCAGTACTTC.

The chain carries TRBV5-6 and TRBJ2-1; no definite D call. Germline V gene sequence: CDR1 SGHDT, CDR2 YYEEEE. This CDR3 region has 11 residues. V shed 3 bases and J shed 4 bases, with 2 bases lying between them. CDR3 sequence reads: CASSYYNEQFF. The CDR3 DNA follows: TGTGCCAGCAGCTATTACAATGAGCAGTTCTTC. The complete variable domain, with remaining parts taken from reference TRBV5-6 and TRBJ2-1, reads DAGVTQSPTHLIKTRGQQVTLRCSPKSGHDTVSWYQQALGQGPQFIFQYYEEEERQRGNFPDRFSGHQFPNYSSELNVNALLLGDSALYLCASSYYNEQFFGPGTRLTVL.

This clone has only a few counts. This sequence joins TRBV6-5 and TRBJ2-5; the match to TRBD1 covers 7 bases. V dropped 5 bases and J dropped 6; count of bases not matched to a gene: 6. The CDR3 has 13 amino acids. Looked up from germline, CDR1 is MNHEY and CDR2 is SVGAGI. CDR3 nucleotide sequence: TGTGCCAGCAGTGAACGCAGGGGGAAGACCCAGTACTTC. Encoded protein: CASSERRGKTQYF.

This clone appeared a few times. This chain joins TRBV29-1 and TRBJ2-6, with D unclear. This CDR3 comprises 21 residues. With 0 bases removed from V and 0 bases from J, the gap between germline ends came to 24 bases. In germline, CDR1 is SQVTM, CDR2 ANQGSEA. CDR3 sequence: CSVEDWAVSGPDDSGANVLTF. CDR3 in DNA: TGCAGCGTTGAAGATTGGGCCGTATCTGGGCCAGACGACTCTGGGGCCAACGTCCTGACTTTC.

This clone turned up a few times. The chain uses TRBV29-1 and TRBJ1-2; D possibly corresponds to TRBD1 (5 bases). Trimming removed 6 bases from V and 2 bases from J, with 10 bases in between. This CDR3 comprises 12 residues. CDR1 SQVTM and CDR2 ANQGSEA come from the germline V gene. CDR3 DNA: TGCAGCGTAGCGGGACGGAACTATGGCTACACCTTC. Residues: CSVAGRNYGYTF.

This clone was seen only once. The chain couples TRBV7-9 to TRBJ2-1; possible D gene TRBD2, 5 bases. Germline CDR1 is SEHNR and CDR2 is FQNEAQ (reference sequence). CDR3 length: 12 residues. Trimming left V 2 bases short and J 12 bases short, with 11 bases between. The CDR3 protein is CASSLLVGVQFF. CDR3 sequence (DNA): TGTGCCAGCAGCTTATTAGTCGGGGTGCAGTTCTTC.

Only a few counts were recorded for this clone. CDR3 in amino acids: CALGLAELFF. In DNA, the CDR3 is TGTGCCCTAGGCCTGGCGGAGCTGTTTTTT. The chain couples TRBV7-9 to TRBJ2-2; D unresolved. There are 10 residues in the CDR3. V was trimmed by 11 bases and J by 10 bases, leaving 11 bases between them. Germline CDR1 is SEHNR and CDR2 is FQNEAQ (reference sequence).

The V call is TRBV29-1, the J call TRBJ1-1; 9 nucleotides agree with TRBD1. This CDR3 contains 11 residues. Germline-derived CDR1 and CDR2 are SQVTM and ANQGSEA. J gave up 8 bases and V 6 bases, and 4 bases lay outside the gene matches. CDR3 loop: CSVGQGFEAFF. The CDR3 bases are TGCAGCGTGGGACAGGGTTTCGAAGCTTTCTTT.

This chain connects TRBV7-9 to TRBJ2-5; maybe TRBD2 (5 bases). The J call could be wrong; TRBJ2-7 is a better fit for the DNA end. The CDR3 length is 13 residues. Looked up from germline, CDR1 is SEHNR and CDR2 is FQNEAQ (reference sequence). The DNA of the CDR3 is TGTGCCAGCAGCTCCCTGATGGAGGACGAGCAGTACTTC. Translating it yields CASSSLMEDEQYF.

The rearrangement uses TRBV25-1 and TRBJ2-1; D is uncertain. V lost 3 bases, J lost 7 bases, and 10 bases lay in between. Germline-derived CDR1 and CDR2 are MGHDK and SYGVNS. This CDR3 is built from 13 residues. CDR3 amino acids: CASSDATRNEQFF. CDR3 in DNA: TGTGCCAGCAGTGACGCCACCAGAAATGAGCAGTTCTTC.

In its sample, this clone was seen a few times. V and J are TRBV29-1 and TRBJ2-1; no clear D gene. The CDR3 consists of 12 residues. Trimming shortened V by 2 bases and J by 1 base, and 3 bases separated the two germline ends. Germline CDR1 is SQVTM and CDR2 is ANQGSEA. The CDR3 region has the DNA TGCAGCGTTGAACGATCCTACAATGAGCAGTTCTTC. This encodes CSVERSYNEQFF.

The CDR3 loop reads CASSLVNGVEQYF. DNA for the CDR3: TGTGCCAGCAGCTTGGTAAACGGGGTTGAGCAGTACTTC. This chain links TRBV5-6 with TRBJ2-7, with D possibly TRBD2 on 5 matching bases. The germline V gene encodes CDR1 SGHDT and CDR2 YYEEEE. Trimming shortened V by 0 bases and J by 7 bases, and 11 bases separated the two germline ends. CDR3 length equals 13 residues.

This chain joins TRBV19 and TRBJ1-4; tentative D call: TRBD1 (6 bases). V lost 3 bases, J lost 4 bases, and 9 bases lay in between. The CDR3 length is 14 residues. Germline V gives CDR1 LNHDA, CDR2 SQIVND (reference sequence). The CDR3: CASSMTGNNEKLFF. The CDR3 DNA reads as TGTGCCAGTAGTATGACAGGAAATAATGAAAAACTGTTTTTT.

J is TRBJ2-7 and V is TRBV2; TRBD2 agrees at 8 bases. Germline CDR1 is SNHLY and CDR2 is FYNNEI. CDR3 length: 15 residues. The junction had 8 bases not matched to a gene; V was cut back by 3 bases and J by 4 bases. This chain's CDR3 is CASSDRPGLVYEQYF. The CDR3 coding sequence is TGTGCCAGCAGTGATCGGCCGGGACTAGTATACGAGCAGTACTTC.

The J gene is TRBJ2-1, the V gene TRBV6-1; D perhaps matches TRBD2 (5 bases). The CDR3 loop spans 12 amino acids. Germline values: CDR1 MNHNS, CDR2 SASEGT. V lost 1 base and J 10 bases, leaving 8 bases between the germline ends. Written as DNA, the CDR3 is TGTGCCAGCAGTGAAGTCGGAGGAGAGCAGTTCTTC. Protein sequence: CASSEVGGEQFF.

The rearrangement uses TRBV6-1 and TRBJ2-7, with a weak D call TRBD2 (6 bases). Germline-derived CDR1 and CDR2 are MNHNS and SASEGT. The CDR3 spans 15 residues. The ends were cut back, 4 bases at V and 1 base at J, with 14 bases in the middle. The CDR3 protein is CASSAGPGVSYEQYF. For the CDR3, the DNA is TGTGCCAGCAGTGCCGGGCCGGGAGTTTCCTACGAGCAGTACTTC.

This clone was picked up a small number of times. The V call is TRBV25-1, the J call TRBJ2-3; D call uncertain. V gave up 6 bases and J gave up 4 bases, with 5 bases separating them. The CDR3 runs 11 residues. CDR1 MGHDK and CDR2 SYGVNS come from the germline V gene. DNA of the CDR3: TGTGCCAGCAGGCAGGCAGATACGCAGTATTTT. Translated, it gives CASRQADTQYF.

V and J are TRBV2 and TRBJ2-3; the D gene is possibly TRBD1 (6 bases). Looked up from germline, CDR1 is SNHLY and CDR2 is FYNNEI. The CDR3 runs to 13 residues. V shed 8 bases and J shed 3 bases, with 12 bases lying between them. The CDR3 nucleotides are TGTGCCAGCCCTGGACAGATGACAGATACGCAGTATTTT. Encoded protein: CASPGQMTDTQYF.

V gene TRBV7-9 combines with J gene TRBJ2-7, with D possibly called TRBD1 or TRBD2 (5 bases each). V lost 1 base and J 5 bases, leaving 27 bases between the germline ends. CDR3 length: 19 amino acids. Germline V CDR1 and CDR2: SEHNR, FQNEAQ (reference sequence). The CDR3 DNA reads as TGTGCCAGCAGCTTAGAAACGCCGGTCAGCGACGGGACGAGGGACGAGCAGTACTTC. It specifies CASSLETPVSDGTRDEQYF.

This clone came up a few times. V and J are TRBV11-2 and TRBJ2-2, with TRBD1 matching 8 bases. V gave up 5 bases and J gave up 6 bases; unmatched junction bases: 8. The CDR3 contains 15 residues. The germline gives CDR1 SGHAT, CDR2 FQNNGV. CDR3 nucleotide sequence: TGTGCCAGCAGCCCCCGGGACAGGCCCCCCGGGGAGCTGTTTTTT. It is translated as CASSPRDRPPGELFF.

As for this clone: Other DNA sequences within the sample encode an identical CDR3. In DNA form, the CDR3 reads TGCAGTGCCAGGGACTACGAGCAGTTCTTC. It codes for CSARDYEQFF. The rearrangement joins TRBV20-1 to TRBJ2-1; TRBD2 matches 7 bases. The CDR3 runs 10 residues. The ends lost 6 bases at V and 10 bases at J; junction bases unmatched: 3. Germline CDR1 reads DFQATT; CDR2 reads SNEGSKA (reference sequence).

The V call is TRBV2, the J call TRBJ2-3; the match to TRBD2 covers 12 bases. The CDR3 sequence is 16 residues long. The junction had 6 bases not matched to a gene; V was cut back by 5 bases and J by 3 bases. The germline gives CDR1 SNHLY, CDR2 FYNNEI. CDR3 loop: CASSNGLAGWTDTQYF. CDR3 sequence (DNA): TGTGCCAGCAGTAACGGACTAGCGGGATGGACAGATACGCAGTATTTT.

V and J are TRBV9 and TRBJ2-3; D is perhaps TRBD2 (5 bases). Trimming pared 0 bases from V and 3 bases from J, leaving 14 bases between. CDR3 length: 16 residues. Germline lookup yields CDR1 SGDLS and CDR2 YYNGEE. The CDR3 here is CASSVAGGRGTDTQYF. CDR3 DNA sequence: TGTGCCAGCAGCGTAGCTGGCGGAAGAGGGACAGATACGCAGTATTTT. The full variable domain, in which reference TRBV9 and TRBJ2-3 provide the parts outside the CDR3, is DSGVTQTPKHLITATGQRVTLRCSPRSGDLSVYWYQQSLDQGLQFLIQYYNGEERAKGNILERFSAQQFPDLHSELNLSSLELGDSALYFCASSVAGGRGTDTQYFGPGTRLTVL.

The chain combines TRBV29-1 with TRBJ1-2, with D maybe TRBD1 (6 bases). Per the germline V gene, CDR1 is SQVTM and CDR2 is ANQGSEA. There are 11 residues in the CDR3. V shed 8 bases and J shed 6 bases, with 13 bases lying between them. Here the CDR3 reads CSLPGTNGYTF. For the CDR3, the DNA is TGCAGCCTCCCCGGGACAAATGGCTACACCTTC.